A selection of T cell receptor beta chains follows, all from one sample in a study of early T cells in non-severe SARS-CoV-2 infection. Each CDR3 protein gets one entry after TCRdb re-called the 5' RACE reads with MiXCR. There are tens of thousands of distinct CDR3 sequences in the sample; 9% to 15% occur only once, and about 6.5% lies in the top ten. Source material: whole blood. The receptors were gathered from an adult who was a healthcare worker with PCR-confirmed SARS-CoV-2 infection or an uninfected control (not recorded which). The CDR3 runs from the conserved cysteine through the conserved F or W.

J gene	V gene	CDR3 protein
TRBJ2-5	TRBV4-3	CASSQDLGTAARTQYF
TRBJ2-6	TRBV19	CASLFSSGAISGANVLTF
TRBJ1-6	TRBV20-1	CSAMRPQTGGNSPLHF
TRBJ1-1	TRBV5-1	CASSRGDTEAFF
TRBJ1-6	TRBV25-1	CASTQTGGNSPLHF
TRBJ2-1	TRBV7-2	CASSLLAYEQFF
TRBJ2-7	TRBV5-1	CASSVDRSSYEQYF
TRBJ2-2	TRBV2	CASAGDIGELFF
TRBJ2-7	TRBV20-1	CSASGDRGSYEQYF
TRBJ2-7	TRBV5-1	CASSLDVGGYEQYF
TRBJ1-2	TRBV6-2/TRBV6-3	CASRPDQGFYGYTF
TRBJ2-1	TRBV27	CASSLGRVAGIIEQFF
TRBJ2-2	TRBV2	CASRPGLAGADTGELYF
TRBJ2-5	TRBV19	CASSVGPTSGSPQETQYF
TRBJ1-2	TRBV30	CAWRTGTSLPYTF
TRBJ2-5	TRBV6-5	CASSYTGKSETQYF
TRBJ2-1	TRBV7-3	CASSPGRDNEQFF
TRBJ2-3	TRBV29-1	CSVEAGTSTDTQYF
TRBJ2-7	TRBV7-2	CASSGIARHEQYF
TRBJ2-3	TRBV6-5	CASSPSGATDTQYF
TRBJ2-7	TRBV9	CASSVAGGRYEQYF
TRBJ2-1	TRBV5-1	CASSLAGRSSYNEQFF
TRBJ2-2	TRBV20-1	CSAIAGLLTGELFF
TRBJ2-7	TRBV2	CASSDGQVYEQYF
TRBJ2-7	TRBV12-3/TRBV12-4	CASSFGETYEQYF
TRBJ1-5	TRBV3-1	CASSQRGQPQHF
TRBJ1-2	TRBV27	CASSQSGGTPPDYGYTF
TRBJ1-1	TRBV12-3/TRBV12-4	CASSAQGAATEAFF
TRBJ2-1	TRBV20-1	CSARSGAPLEREGGNEQFF
TRBJ2-1	TRBV6-4	CASRLAGGVSEQFF
TRBJ1-6	TRBV27	CASSLFTGMGVSPLHF
TRBJ2-1	TRBV7-9	CAGSDRSGTYNEQFF
TRBJ2-7	TRBV5-1	CASSPYRGSYEQYF
TRBJ2-1	TRBV24-1	CATTWVPWNNEQFF
TRBJ2-7	TRBV12-3/TRBV12-4	CASSQGTNYEQYF
TRBJ1-2	TRBV18	CASSPGQGDGYTF
TRBJ2-1	TRBV10-3	CAISSYRANSYNEQFF
TRBJ2-7	TRBV27	CASSLYQGYEQYF
TRBJ2-5	TRBV11-2	CASSQIGGVGETQYF
TRBJ2-5	TRBV7-9	CASSPGLDGETQYF
TRBJ2-2	TRBV7-6	CASSSPKTGGRNTGELFF
TRBJ2-7	TRBV20-1	CSARLIKQYF
TRBJ2-1	TRBV6-2/TRBV6-3	CASSMMTSGGPYNEQFF
TRBJ2-1	TRBV7-2	CASSFKRSLYNEQFF
TRBJ2-2	TRBV20-1	CSARDRRLGTGELFF
TRBJ2-1	TRBV20-1	CSAREGLENEQFF
TRBJ2-7	TRBV9	CASSVGTSGRGFYEQYF
TRBJ2-7	TRBV18	CASSPRKVSSHEQYF
TRBJ1-5	TRBV12-3/TRBV12-4	CASSSLEAQPQHF
TRBJ2-6	TRBV5-4	CASSPGTQRTGANVLTF
TRBJ2-1	TRBV7-6	CASSLAGGRTGNEQFF
TRBJ2-1	TRBV6-1	CASSGLRYDEQFF
TRBJ2-7	TRBV20-1	CSAMGGLEQYF
TRBJ1-4	TRBV6-1	CASSWTATNEKLFF
TRBJ2-3	TRBV7-2	CASSLDIPPTDTQYF
TRBJ2-1	TRBV4-3	CASSPGLAAGDNEQFF
TRBJ1-5	TRBV12-3/TRBV12-4	CASSFGQGVNQPQHF